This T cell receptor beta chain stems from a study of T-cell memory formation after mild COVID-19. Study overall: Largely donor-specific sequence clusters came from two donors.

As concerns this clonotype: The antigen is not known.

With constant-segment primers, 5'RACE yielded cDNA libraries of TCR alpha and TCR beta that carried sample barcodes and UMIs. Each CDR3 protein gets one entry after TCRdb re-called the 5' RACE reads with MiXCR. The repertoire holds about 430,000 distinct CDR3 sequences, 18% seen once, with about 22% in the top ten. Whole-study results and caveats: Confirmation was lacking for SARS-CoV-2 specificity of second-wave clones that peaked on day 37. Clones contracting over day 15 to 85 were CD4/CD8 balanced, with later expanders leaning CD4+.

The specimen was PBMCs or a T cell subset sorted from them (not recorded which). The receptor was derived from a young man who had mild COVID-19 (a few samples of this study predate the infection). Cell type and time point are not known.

The CDR3 coding sequence is TGCAGTGCGCGTCAGACAGGCTCCTATAATTCACCCCTCCACTTT. The encoded protein is CSARQTGSYNSPLHF. J is TRBJ1-6 and V is TRBV20-1; D is perhaps TRBD1 (6 bases). Between the trimmed V and J ends, which lost 6 bases and 0 bases, there was a span of 12 bases. The CDR3 runs to 15 residues. Per the germline V gene, CDR1 is DFQATT and CDR2 is SNEGSKA (reference sequence).